This T cell receptor (beta chain) was identified during a study of glioma-infiltrating T cells. Broader study findings: Tissue and blood shared very few CDR3 sequences. Above-expected tissue-blood divergence occurred in all gliomas, most in low-grade ones.

Amplification of TCR alpha and beta CDR3 regions from RNA used iRepertoire nested multiplex PCR. One-step reverse transcription and amplification started from approximately 100-400 ng of tissue mRNA or PBMC total RNA. Each CDR3 protein gets one entry after TCRdb re-called the multiplex PCR reads with MiXCR. The sample consists of about 200,000 distinct CDR3 sequences, 25% to 35% of them appearing once. This clonotype appeared many times. Its cognate antigen is unknown. The receptor comes from a human donor with low-grade glioma or glioblastoma, undergoing nonglioma brain surgery, or in good health (not recorded which). Sequences were obtained from glioma tissue, nonneoplastic brain tissue, or PBMCs (not recorded which).

CDR3 loop: CASSLDGDMNTEAFF. For the CDR3, the DNA is TGCGCCAGCAGCTTGGATGGGGATATGAACACTGAAGCTTTCTTT. The chain links TRBV5-1 to TRBJ1-1; D is unclear. Germline loops: CDR1 SGHRS, CDR2 YFSETQ. V dropped 0 bases and J dropped 0 bases, with 9 bases sitting between them. The CDR3 is 15 residues long.